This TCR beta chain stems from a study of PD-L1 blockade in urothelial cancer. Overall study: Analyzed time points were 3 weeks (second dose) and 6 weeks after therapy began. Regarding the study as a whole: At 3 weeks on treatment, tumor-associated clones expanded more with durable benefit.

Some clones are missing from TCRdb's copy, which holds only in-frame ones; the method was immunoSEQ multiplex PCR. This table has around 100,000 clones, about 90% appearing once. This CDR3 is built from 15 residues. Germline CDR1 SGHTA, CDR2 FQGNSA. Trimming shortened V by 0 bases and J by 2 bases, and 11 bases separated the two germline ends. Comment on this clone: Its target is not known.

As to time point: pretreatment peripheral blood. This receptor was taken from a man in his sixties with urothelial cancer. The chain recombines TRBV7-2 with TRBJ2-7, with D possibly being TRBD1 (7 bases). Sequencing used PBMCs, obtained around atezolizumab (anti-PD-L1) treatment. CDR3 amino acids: CASSLAGGQTYEQYF. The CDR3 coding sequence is TGTGCCAGCAGCTTAGCCGGGGGACAGACCTACGAGCAGTACTTC. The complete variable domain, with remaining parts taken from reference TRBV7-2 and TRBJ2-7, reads GAGVSQSPSNKVTEKGKDVELRCDPISGHTALYWYRQSLGQGLEFLIYFQGNSAPDKSGLPSDRFSAERTGGSVSTLTIQRTQQEDSAVYLCASSLAGGQTYEQYFGPGTRLTVT.